This T cell receptor (beta chain) originates from a study of cytomegalovirus exposure and HLA in healthy donors. At the level of the study: Genotyping showed 70% to 90% of roughly 400 donors falling in the Caucasian-associated ancestry cluster.

The PCR employed 60 Vbeta primers together with 13 Jbeta primers. The assay was immunoSEQ multiplex PCR, and TCRdb's table has in-frame clones only and misses some. The top ten clones hold about 0.93% of a sample with over 150,000 clones, around 88% of them seen once. A remark on this clone: No antigen is known for it.

Study-wide results and limits: The classifier reportedly diagnosed cytomegalovirus status with high specificity and sensitivity.

The germline CDR1 and CDR2 sequences are SGHDT and YYEEEE. This CDR3 is built from 14 residues. This receptor was identified in a woman in her twenties or thirties in good health and CMV-seronegative. The chain links TRBV5-6 to TRBJ2-2; the D gene is possibly TRBD1 (5 bases). The J call is doubtful: the DNA matches TRBJ1-3 better. Sequencing was done on a sample of PBMCs. The CDR3 DNA sequence: TGTGCCAGCAGCTTGGGACAGTACGGAAACACCATATATTTT. It yields the protein CASSLGQYGNTIYF.